The 25 T cell receptor beta chains below all came from one sample that was sequenced in a study of shared clonotypes between healthy human individuals. The method was immunoSEQ multiplex PCR; TCRdb's version includes in-frame clones alone and lacks a portion of them. This repertoire shows some 1 million clones, 70% to 80% found once; its top ten account for about 1.5%. Sequencing used memory CD4+ T cells sorted from blood. Subset noted: CD45RA-negative fraction. The receptors stem from a man in his late teens or twenties in good health.

This chain connects TRBV2 to TRBJ1-2; D might be TRBD1 (5 bases). Germline V gene lookup returns CDR1 SNHLY and CDR2 FYNNEI. The CDR3 has 14 residues. V gave up 3 bases and J gave up 8 bases, with 16 bases separating them. In DNA form, the CDR3 reads TGTGCCAGCAGTGATGGGTCAGGGAGGGGCGGCTACACCTTC. As protein: CASSDGSGRGGYTF.

J is TRBJ2-2 and V is TRBV28; D gene ambiguous. CDR1 is MDHEN and CDR2 is SYDVKM in the germline V gene. This CDR3 is 12 amino acids long. The V and J ends lost 1 base and 4 bases respectively, with 1 base between them. The CDR3 DNA reads as TGTGCCAGCAGTTTATTCACCGGGGAGCTGTTTTTT. Its translation: CASSLFTGELFF.

The chain is built from TRBV5-6 and TRBJ2-7; 13 nucleotides agree with TRBD2. Germline loops: CDR1 SGHDT, CDR2 YYEEEE. The CDR3 has 18 residues. Trimming cost V 5 bases and J 2 bases; bases outside gene matches: 13. This CDR3 is CASSPGLAGTVRAYEQYF. The CDR3 nucleotides are TGTGCCAGCAGTCCGGGACTAGCGGGAACCGTTCGGGCCTACGAGCAGTACTTC.

This clone was detected only once. A clone one base away is much larger, so this may be a read error. This chain connects TRBV5-1 to TRBJ1-1; D ambiguous. Germline-derived CDR1 and CDR2 are SGHRS and YFSETQ. This CDR3 region has 13 residues. In nucleotides, the CDR3 is TGCGTCAGCAGTGGGCAGATGAACACTGAAGCTTTCTTT. Translating gives CVSSGQMNTEAFF.

This chain uses TRBV5-4 with TRBJ1-4; D is perhaps TRBD1 (6 bases). Trimming removed 4 bases at V and 2 bases at J, with 9 bases between. Germline-derived CDR1 and CDR2 are SGHNT and YYREEE (reference sequence). CDR3 length: 14 residues. DNA of the CDR3: TGTGCCAGCAGCGCTGACAGGACTAATGAAAAACTGTTTTTT. This gives the protein CASSADRTNEKLFF.

The rearrangement links TRBV11-2 to TRBJ2-1; 9 nucleotides agree with TRBD1. In germline, CDR1 is SGHAT, CDR2 FQNNGV. V shed 4 bases and J 8 bases; nucleotides not matched to a gene: 12. This CDR3 has 16 amino acids. CDR3 coding DNA: TGTGCCAGCAGCTATCTCGGACAGGGGCGGTGGGATGAGCAGTTCTTC. The encoded protein is CASSYLGQGRWDEQFF. The whole variable domain, filled in from reference TRBV11-2 and TRBJ2-1, reads EAGVAQSPRYKIIEKRQSVAFWCNPISGHATLYWYQQILGQGPKLLIQFQNNGVVDDSQLPKDRFSAERLKGVDSTLKIQPAKLEDSAVYLCASSYLGQGRWDEQFFGPGTRLTVL.

The chain is built from TRBV5-1 and TRBJ2-5; 13 positions match TRBD2. J gave up 4 bases and V 5 bases, and 14 bases lay outside the gene matches. The CDR3 is 18 amino acids. The germline V gene encodes CDR1 SGHRS and CDR2 YFSETQ. The CDR3 here is CASSPGLAGVRARETQYF. The DNA for the CDR3 is TGCGCCAGCAGTCCTGGACTAGCGGGAGTTAGGGCCAGAGAGACCCAGTACTTC.

The chain links TRBV19 to TRBJ2-1; the D call may be TRBD1 or TRBD2 (7 bases each). V lost 5 bases, J lost 6 bases, and 20 bases lay in between. Germline V gives CDR1 LNHDA, CDR2 SQIVND (reference sequence). This CDR3 contains 16 residues. CDR3 DNA: TGTGCCAGTAGTGCGCCCTCCAGGGGGGGAGGCAATGAGCAGTTCTTC. Its protein product is CASSAPSRGGGNEQFF. Full variable domain (rest looked up from reference TRBV19 and TRBJ2-1): DGGITQSPKYLFRKEGQNVTLSCEQNLNHDAMYWYRQDPGQGLRLIYYSQIVNDFQKGDIAEGYSVSREKKESFPLTVTSAQKNPTAFYLCASSAPSRGGGNEQFFGPGTRLTVL.

The chain has TRBV11-3 and TRBJ2-5; D is perhaps TRBD1 or TRBD2 (5 bases each). The length of the CDR3 is 15 residues. Trimming cost V 1 base and J 2 bases, with 11 bases left between them. The V gene's germline CDR1 is SGHNT and CDR2 YENEEA. CDR3 residues: CASSLGGTEQETQYF. The CDR3, as DNA: TGTGCCAGCAGCTTAGGGGGGACCGAGCAAGAGACCCAGTACTTC.

The rearrangement uses TRBV6-5 and TRBJ1-1; no firm D call. With 6 bases removed from V and 0 bases from J, the gap between germline ends came to 8 bases. The CDR3 is 13 amino acids. Germline values: CDR1 MNHEY, CDR2 SVGAGI. This CDR3 is CASSAHMNTEAFF. DNA of the CDR3: TGTGCCAGCAGCGCACATATGAACACTGAAGCTTTCTTT.

The CDR3 DNA reads TGCGCCAGTTCCGGGACTAGCGGATCAGATACGCAGTATTTT. Translating it yields CASSGTSGSDTQYF. This chain joins TRBV5-1 and TRBJ2-3; 11 nucleotides agree with TRBD2. This CDR3 contains 14 residues. With 8 bases clipped from V and 4 bases from J, the junction kept 6 bases outside the gene matches. CDR1 is SGHRS, CDR2 YFSETQ, per germline.

This clone was detected many times. V and J are TRBV10-3 and TRBJ1-2; TRBD1 agrees at 10 bases. The CDR3 extends over 14 amino acids. Germline loops: CDR1 ENHRY, CDR2 SYGVKD. Germline trimming cut 7 bases from V and 6 bases from J; bases unmatched to any gene: 8. The chain's CDR3 is CAITPGQGRDGYTF. The CDR3 DNA is TGTGCCATCACCCCGGGACAGGGGAGGGATGGCTACACCTTC.

This clone was seen more than once but under ten times. The chain's CDR3 is CAWNRGYTEAFF. The CDR3 bases are TGTGCCTGGAACAGGGGGTACACTGAAGCTTTCTTT. The chain recombines TRBV30 with TRBJ1-1, with 8 bases identical to TRBD1. The CDR3 has 12 amino acids. Trimming removed 4 bases from V and 3 bases from J; junction bases left unmatched: 1. CDR1 is GTSNPN and CDR2 is SVGIG in the germline V gene (reference sequence).

With respect to this clone: Other DNA sequences in this specimen translate into the identical CDR3. CDR3 nucleotides: TGTGCCAGCAGTCGGGGACTACAAGAGACCCAGTACTTC. Residues: CASSRGLQETQYF. The gene calls are TRBV6-6 and TRBJ2-5; the match to TRBD2 covers 7 bases. Germline-derived CDR1 and CDR2 are MNHNY and SVGAGI (reference sequence). The CDR3 extends over 13 amino acids. V dropped 5 bases and J dropped 2; count of bases not matched to a gene: 2.

This chain joins TRBV13 and TRBJ2-7, with 7 bases lining up with TRBD1. The CDR3 has 15 residues. V lost 5 bases to trimming and J lost 2 bases; unmatched junction nucleotides: 9. CDR1 is PRHDT, CDR2 FYEKMQ, per germline (reference sequence). This chain's CDR3 is CASSVQGTGTYEQYF. The CDR3 DNA reads TGTGCCAGCAGCGTACAGGGGACGGGGACCTACGAGCAGTACTTC.

This clone was recorded once. This chain connects TRBV28 to TRBJ2-5; perhaps TRBD1 as D (5 bases). The CDR3 consists of 16 residues. Germline V lookup: CDR1 MDHEN, CDR2 SYDVKM. The V end was cut by 7 bases, the J end by 2 bases, with 20 bases between. The CDR3, as DNA: TGTGCCAGCACCCGGGCAGGGAAAGGCCTTCAAGAGACCCAGTACTTC. Protein sequence: CASTRAGKGLQETQYF.

V usage is TRBV7-8 and J usage is TRBJ1-3; 10 positions match TRBD1. The CDR3 sequence is 15 residues long. V gave up 5 bases and J gave up 7 bases; unmatched junction bases: 8. In germline, CDR1 is SGHVS, CDR2 FQNEAQ. The CDR3 coding sequence is TGTGCCAGCAGCCCCAGGGACAGGGGTAGCAACACCATATATTTT. It yields the protein CASSPRDRGSNTIYF.

This clone has a single count. The V gene is TRBV6-1, the J gene TRBJ2-7; 12 bases are shared with TRBD1. The V segment lost 6 bases and the J segment 3 bases; nucleotides outside the gene matches: 6. Germline V gene data show CDR1 as MNHNS and CDR2 as SASEGT. CDR3 length: 15 residues. CDR3 amino acids: CASRPGTGGFYEQYF. The CDR3 bases are TGTGCCAGCAGGCCCGGGACAGGGGGCTTCTACGAGCAGTACTTC.

The CDR3, as DNA: TGTGCCAGCAGTTTAGGGGCAGAGATGTATAGCAATCAGCCCCAGCATTTT. This codes for CASSLGAEMYSNQPQHF. V is TRBV28 and J is TRBJ1-5; D perhaps matches TRBD1 (5 bases). Trimming took 2 bases from V and 0 from J, leaving 14 bases between them. CDR1 is MDHEN and CDR2 is SYDVKM in the germline V gene. CDR3 length: 17 residues.

The rearrangement joins TRBV2 to TRBJ2-2; D not resolved. Germline values: CDR1 SNHLY, CDR2 FYNNEI. V was pared by 5 bases and J by 4 bases, with 14 bases between. The CDR3 totals 15 residues. The CDR3 spells CASSKTPPSTGELFF. Here the CDR3 DNA reads TGTGCCAGCAGTAAGACTCCCCCAAGCACCGGGGAGCTGTTTTTT.

The chain couples TRBV11-2 to TRBJ2-1; 7 bases map to TRBD1. V was clipped by 0 bases and J by 3 bases; unmatched bases: 2. The CDR3 has 15 residues. Germline values: CDR1 SGHAT, CDR2 FQNNGV. The chain's CDR3 is CASSLDAGGYNEQFF. The CDR3 DNA reads as TGTGCCAGCAGCTTAGATGCAGGGGGCTACAATGAGCAGTTCTTC.

This clone was seen only once. A far larger clone lies a single base away; this is likely a read error. The chain joins TRBV27 to TRBJ2-6, with D unclear. Trimming removed 4 bases from V and 0 bases from J, with 4 bases in between. CDR1 and CDR2 (germline): MNHEY, SMNVEV (reference sequence). The CDR3 sequence is 14 residues long. The CDR3 sequence is CASSSFSGANVLTF. Here the CDR3 DNA reads TGTGCCAGCAGTTCTTTCTCTGGGGCCAACGTCCTGACTTTC. Drawing the rest from reference TRBV27 and TRBJ2-6, the complete variable domain is EAQVTQNPRYLITVTGKKLTVTCSQNMNHEYMSWYRQDPGLGLRQIYYSMNVEVTDKGDVPEGYKVSRKEKRNFPLILESPSPNQTSLYFCASSSFSGANVLTFGAGSRLTVL.

As for this clone: This same CDR3 is encoded by further DNA sequences in the sample. This rearrangement joins TRBV10-2 to TRBJ1-1, with TRBD1 as a possible D gene (6 bases). V lost 4 bases to trimming and J lost 5 bases, with 11 bases between them. The germline V gene encodes CDR1 WSHSY and CDR2 SAAADI. The CDR3 is 13 residues long. The CDR3 region is CASSAQGGTEAFF. DNA of the CDR3: TGCGCCAGCAGTGCACAGGGAGGAACTGAAGCTTTCTTT.

V and J are TRBV7-2 and TRBJ2-1; tentatively, D is TRBD1 (5 bases). The CDR3 is made up of 15 amino acids. Germline CDR1 reads SGHTA; CDR2 reads FQGNSA. V lost 6 bases and J lost 0, with 12 bases in between. The CDR3, as DNA: TGTGCCAGCAGTCAAGGGGCCTTCTCCTACAATGAGCAGTTCTTC. Translation: CASSQGAFSYNEQFF.

The rearrangement uses TRBV5-1 and TRBJ2-2; weak D call: TRBD1 (6 bases). Germline assignment: CDR1 SGHRS and CDR2 YFSETQ. Deletions cut 6 bases from V and 1 base from J, with 16 bases between. This CDR3 region has 16 residues. DNA for the CDR3: TGCGCCAGCACCAAACAGGGAGAAGTGAACACCGGGGAGCTGTTTTTT. It translates to CASTKQGEVNTGELFF.